These T cell receptor beta chains were read from a single sample in a study of lymphopenia after photon versus proton radiotherapy. Sequencing was performed with immunoSEQ multiplex PCR; in TCRdb, only in-frame clones are kept and a portion is missing. The table lists about 20,000 clones, around nine tenths of them singletons. The material was peripheral blood, obtained from a patient treated with proton-based radiotherapy. These receptors came from a man older than 75 with esophageal cancer. Both conserved end residues are part of each CDR3. Each record gives: J gene, clone size, D gene, V gene, CDR3 length, CDR3 DNA, CDR3 protein. A D gene is named only where the DNA matches it firmly. Part of the rows lack a size; the others show once, few, many or a class for expanded clones.

TRBJ1-2,NA,NA,TRBV11-2,13,TGTGCCAGCAGCTTGGGGCAGGCCTATGGCTACACCTTC,CASSLGQAYGYTF
TRBJ2-1,NA,TRBD2,TRBV5-4,16,TGCGCCAGCAGCCGAGGATCGGCTAGCGGTTACAATGAGCAGTTCTTC,CASSRGSASGYNEQFF
TRBJ2-7,once,TRBD1,TRBV19,14,TGTGCCAGTAGCCGAGACAGGGAAGCCTACGAGCAGTACTTC,CASSRDREAYEQYF
TRBJ2-1,NA,NA,TRBV9,15,TGTGCCAGCAGCCTCGGGGTAAGCTCCTACAATGAGCAGTTCTTC,CASSLGVSSYNEQFF
TRBJ1-2,few,NA,TRBV5-1,13,TGTGCCAGCAGCACAGGGTCTGCCTATGGCTACACCTTC,CASSTGSAYGYTF
TRBJ2-6,once,NA,TRBV30,15,TGTGCCTGGAGGGACAGAAGCACTGGGGCCAACGTCCTGACTTTC,CAWRDRSTGANVLTF
TRBJ2-1,NA,NA,TRBV2,12,TGTGCCAGCAGTGCTGTGGCCGGGACCCAGTTCTTC,CASSAVAGTQFF
TRBJ1-1,few,NA,TRBV30,11,TGTGCCTGGGGGCAAAACACTGAAGCTTTCTTT,CAWGQNTEAFF
TRBJ2-7,NA,NA,TRBV30,13,TGTGCCTGGAGGTATAAGAGTGGCTACGAGCAGTACTTC,CAWRYKSGYEQYF
TRBJ2-7,NA,NA,TRBV27,12,TGTGCCAGCAGTCCTACCCCCTACGAGCAGTACTTC,CASSPTPYEQYF
TRBJ1-2,few,TRBD1,TRBV10-3,12,TGTGCCATCAGCTCCGGGACAGGTTTCTACACCTTC,CAISSGTGFYTF
TRBJ2-2,few,TRBD2,TRBV2,16,TGTGCCAGCAGTGAATCGGGGACTAGCCCAGCCGGGGAGCTGTTTTTT,CASSESGTSPAGELFF
TRBJ1-3,NA,TRBD1,TRBV18,14,TGTGCCAGCTCACCCGGGACAGCTGGAAACACCATATATTTT,CASSPGTAGNTIYF
TRBJ2-7,NA,TRBD2,TRBV9,15,TGTGCCAGCAGCAATAGCGGGGGGTCATACTACGAGCAGTACTTC,CASSNSGGSYYEQYF
TRBJ2-7,NA,NA,TRBV2,14,TGTGCCAGCAGTGAGTGGGACGGCTCCTACGAGCAGTACTTC,CASSEWDGSYEQYF
TRBJ1-1,NA,NA,TRBV19,11,TGTGCCAGTAAATATGGGGCTGAAGCTTTCTTT,CASKYGAEAFF
TRBJ2-1,NA,TRBD2,TRBV13,16,TGTGCCAGCAGCTTACTAGTAACGGGGGGAGGATATGAGCAGTTCTTC,CASSLLVTGGGYEQFF
TRBJ2-7,NA,TRBD1,TRBV6-1,14,TGTGCCAGCAGGGTGACAGGGGATTCCAACGAGCAGTACTTC,CASRVTGDSNEQYF
TRBJ2-4,NA,NA,TRBV4-3,16,TGCGCCAGCAGCCAAGGACGGGCAGCGATCGAAAACATTCAGTACTTC,CASSQGRAAIENIQYF
TRBJ2-1,NA,TRBD2,TRBV18,13,TGTGCCAGCTCACCGGGAGGGAACAATGAGCAGTTCTTC,CASSPGGNNEQFF
TRBJ2-7,NA,TRBD2,TRBV4-1,15,TGCGCCAGCAGCCAATTGGGACTAGCGACCTACGAGCAGTACTTC,CASSQLGLATYEQYF
TRBJ2-1,NA,TRBD1,TRBV6-5,15,TGTGCCAGCAGCCGGAGGGGGACAGGGAACGGTGAGCAGTTCTTC,CASSRRGTGNGEQFF
TRBJ1-6,few,NA,TRBV7-3,15,TGTGCCAGCAGGTTAGGCCCCCTCAGTAATTCACCCCTCCACTTT,CASRLGPLSNSPLHF
TRBJ1-1,once,NA,TRBV7-2,15,TGTGCCAGCAGCAGGGATACGACGTTGAACACTGAAGCTTTCTTT,CASSRDTTLNTEAFF
TRBJ2-2,NA,NA,TRBV30,12,TGTGCCTGGGATTGGGATTCCGGGGAGCTGTTTTTT,CAWDWDSGELFF
TRBJ2-3,NA,TRBD2,TRBV5-1,15,TGCGCCAGCAGCTTACTAGCGGGAGGTAAAGATACGCAGTATTTT,CASSLLAGGKDTQYF
TRBJ1-2,NA,NA,TRBV4-3,15,TGCGCCAGCAGCCAAGAGGGTGGGGGAGGCTATGGCTACACCTTC,CASSQEGGGGYGYTF